This T cell receptor (beta chain) appears in the sequencing data of a study of blood T cells in healthy people across ages. Using a J-beta primer mix together with a sample-barcoded 5' primer, a second PCR was run for about 6 to 12 cycles. TCRdb called the 5' RACE reads again in MiXCR, with one record for every CDR3 protein. The sample carries 1.5 million to 2 million distinct CDR3 sequences, roughly 30% recorded once. Study findings and constraints: Changes seen in expanded clonotypes were possibly confounded by donor CMV status left unknown. Older age went with lower TCR beta diversity per million T cells, in a roughly linear way.

Caucasian individuals from Russia who were healthy and aged 6 to 90 acted as donors. In regard to this clonotype: Antigen: not known. The junction differs from germline at one of its ends, possibly a read error.

This TCR was recovered from a young woman in good health. The material sequenced was blood.

The CDR3 nucleotides are TGCGTCAGCAGCCAAGTTTCAGGGCAAAGAAACGAGCAGTACTTC. Translation gives CVSSQVSGQRNEQYF. The genes are TRBV4-3 and TRBJ2-7, with D possibly being TRBD1 (5 bases). CDR1 LGHNA and CDR2 YSLEER come from the germline V gene. The CDR3 covers 15 residues.